This T cell receptor (beta chain) was documented in a study of shared clonotypes between healthy human individuals. Here immunoSEQ multiplex PCR was the method, and the copy in TCRdb shows in-frame clones only, minus some. The profile shows around 2,000,000 clones, about 95% of them singletons. The sequencing sample was made of naive CD4+ T cells sorted from blood. The sample's subset: CD45RA+ positively selected. The receptor comes from a man aged 18 to 29 in good health.

The CDR3 sequence is CASSQERGARPSGANVLTF. CDR3 nucleotide sequence: TGCGCCAGCAGCCAAGAGCGGGGGGCGAGGCCCTCTGGGGCCAACGTCCTGACTTTC. The genes are TRBV4-3 and TRBJ2-6; 8 nucleotides line up with TRBD2. CDR1 is LGHNA and CDR2 is YSLEER in the germline V gene. The CDR3 runs 19 residues. Trimming took 0 bases from V and 0 from J; bases not matched to a gene: 7.